These 4 T cell receptor beta chains share one sample of origin, sequenced in a study of cytomegalovirus exposure and HLA in healthy donors (dated by TCRdb to 2015 to 2018). Library creation used the immunoSEQ multiplex PCR assay. TCRdb limited this immuneACCESS table to in-frame rearrangements with V and J called. A share of clones is missing; checked studies link under half to unresolved V genes, and the rest is unexplained. The sample table contains under 400,000 clones; only one count was recorded for 86% of them. Under 0.95% of the sample belongs to the ten largest clones. Sequenced material: PBMCs. These receptors were taken from a woman younger than 30 in good health and CMV-seronegative.

The sample holds one count of this clone. V usage is TRBV13 and J usage is TRBJ2-7; the match to TRBD2 covers 10 bases. CDR3 length: 15 residues. Germline loops: CDR1 PRHDT, CDR2 FYEKMQ (reference sequence). J was trimmed by 6 bases and V by 5 bases; bases with no gene match: 10. This chain's CDR3 is CASSGVGLAEGEQYF. The CDR3 nucleotides read TGTGCCAGCAGCGGGGTCGGACTAGCGGAGGGCGAGCAGTACTTC.

The gene calls are TRBV27 and TRBJ2-3; 12 bases map to TRBD2. The length of the CDR3 is 16 residues. V trimming: 5 bases; J trimming: 3 bases; junction bases outside the gene matches: 6. The germline V gene encodes CDR1 MNHEY and CDR2 SMNVEV (reference sequence). CDR3 sequence (DNA): TGTGCCAGCAGTAACCCTAGCGGGGGGGGGACAGATACGCAGTATTTT. Translated: CASSNPSGGGTDTQYF.

This chain joins TRBV27 and TRBJ2-7; weak D call: TRBD1 (6 bases). V was pared by 5 bases and J by 7 bases, with 15 bases between. Germline CDR1 MNHEY, CDR2 SMNVEV (reference sequence). This CDR3 has 13 residues. The CDR3 protein is CASSKRQVNEQYF. The CDR3 nucleotides read TGTGCCAGCAGTAAACGACAGGTGAATGAGCAGTACTTC.

There are many counts of this clone. The rearrangement joins TRBV10-3 to TRBJ1-1; D is uncertain. Germline CDR1 is ENHRY and CDR2 is SYGVKD. The CDR3 has 14 amino acids. V was clipped by 7 bases and J by 5 bases, with 17 bases between them. The CDR3 region has the DNA TGTGCCATCAAAAAGGAAGAGGGTCGAACTGAAGCTTTCTTT. This gives the protein CAIKKEEGRTEAFF.